This TCR beta chain came from a study of blood T cells in healthy people across ages. Study at large: Using template switching, researchers captured about one barcoded beta molecule for each two T cells. Study-level results: CMV status of donors was unknown, possibly confounding expanded clonotype changes.

Points on this clonotype: Antigen: not known.

It was with a sample-barcoded 5' primer and a J-beta primer mix that a second PCR of about 6 to 11 cycles was run. Each cDNA molecule carried a tag from a template-switch adaptor that contained 12 random nucleotides. TCRdb re-called the 5' RACE reads through MiXCR, storing one row per CDR3 protein. Here the sample spans hundreds of thousands of distinct CDR3 sequences, approximately 60% being singletons. Germline loops: CDR1 SQVTM, CDR2 ANQGSEA. V was trimmed by 4 bases and J by 4 bases, leaving 16 bases between them. CDR3 length equals 14 residues. Material: blood. The clonotype originates from a man aged 40-50 years in good health. The J gene is TRBJ1-1, the V gene TRBV29-1; D gene uncertain. The CDR3 sequence: CSVALGRKVTEAFF. The CDR3 DNA is TGCAGCGTTGCCCTGGGCAGGAAAGTCACTGAAGCTTTCTTT.